A selection of T cell receptor beta chains follows, all from one sample in a study of T-cell reconstitution after alpha-beta-depleted transplantation in children. TCRdb re-called the PCR reads with MiXCR, one entry per CDR3 protein. Of some 440,000 distinct CDR3 sequences listed, about 17% were seen once; the top ten hold approximately 28%. Sequencing used PBMCs, mostly from graft donor cells, obtained 360 days after TCRalphabeta/CD19-depleted stem cell transplant. Receptors originate from a boy under two years old who had a stem cell transplant for Wiskott-Aldrich syndrome, so the T cells may come from the graft donor. Each CDR3 is given with its conserved first and last residue. Only some rows state a clone size, as once, few, many or a class for expanded clones.

J gene: TRBJ2-2
V gene: TRBV5-1
clone size: -
CDR3 protein: CASRLVTEWAGELFF

J gene: TRBJ2-7
V gene: TRBV4-1
clone size: few
CDR3 protein: CASSQVKGSEQYF

J gene: TRBJ2-3
V gene: TRBV5-1
clone size: few
CDR3 protein: CASSLTGQGAADTQYF

J gene: TRBJ2-1
V gene: TRBV10-3
clone size: -
CDR3 protein: CAISPGLAGGNEQFF

J gene: TRBJ2-1
V gene: TRBV13
clone size: -
CDR3 protein: CASSHSLKTSGAYNEQFF

J gene: TRBJ2-3
V gene: TRBV29-1
clone size: -
CDR3 protein: CSFRGPDTQYF

J gene: TRBJ2-6
V gene: TRBV14
clone size: -
CDR3 protein: CASSQDLEDRASSSGANVLTF

J gene: TRBJ2-2
V gene: TRBV2
clone size: few
CDR3 protein: CASSEWSRPGELFF

J gene: TRBJ2-1
V gene: TRBV23-1
clone size: few
CDR3 protein: CASSPGGGGAYNEQFF

J gene: TRBJ2-5
V gene: TRBV7-9
clone size: few
CDR3 protein: CASSLWWETQYF

J gene: TRBJ2-7
V gene: TRBV20-1
clone size: few
CDR3 protein: CSAPDRGTYEQYF

J gene: TRBJ2-4
V gene: TRBV6-2/TRBV6-3
clone size: few
CDR3 protein: CASSSHTSGEMGIQYF

J gene: TRBJ2-7
V gene: TRBV29-1
clone size: few
CDR3 protein: CSVVQGTASYEQYF

J gene: TRBJ2-3
V gene: TRBV4-3
clone size: -
CDR3 protein: CASSQGAPERYTDTQYF

J gene: TRBJ1-5
V gene: TRBV12-3/TRBV12-4
clone size: few
CDR3 protein: CASSYMGGYSNQPQHF

J gene: TRBJ2-7
V gene: TRBV12-3/TRBV12-4
clone size: -
CDR3 protein: CASRRGQTYEQYF

J gene: TRBJ1-6
V gene: TRBV6-2/TRBV6-3
clone size: -
CDR3 protein: CASSLRGKSPLHF

J gene: TRBJ2-1
V gene: TRBV24-1
clone size: few
CDR3 protein: CATSLTTGSKFF

J gene: TRBJ2-3
V gene: TRBV7-8
clone size: -
CDR3 protein: CASSEGLAGGSTDTQYF

J gene: TRBJ2-7
V gene: TRBV30
clone size: few
CDR3 protein: CAWTHSSYEQYF

J gene: TRBJ2-5
V gene: TRBV29-1
clone size: -
CDR3 protein: CSVEGWDRGPETQYF

J gene: TRBJ2-1
V gene: TRBV18
clone size: -
CDR3 protein: CASSPGARNEQFF

J gene: TRBJ2-3
V gene: TRBV5-1
clone size: few
CDR3 protein: CASSLRGGREDTQYF

J gene: TRBJ2-7
V gene: TRBV28
clone size: few
CDR3 protein: CASSFPGQALGYEQYF

J gene: TRBJ2-6
V gene: TRBV10-3
clone size: few
CDR3 protein: CAIRTGEAGANVLTF

J gene: TRBJ2-3
V gene: TRBV7-6
clone size: -
CDR3 protein: CASSLGGLDTQYF

J gene: TRBJ2-3
V gene: TRBV20-1
clone size: few
CDR3 protein: CSAHRSGFRTDTQYF

J gene: TRBJ1-4
V gene: TRBV2
clone size: few
CDR3 protein: CASRDPATNEKLFF

J gene: TRBJ2-7
V gene: TRBV20-1
clone size: -
CDR3 protein: CSASDQEREWGYEQYF

J gene: TRBJ2-5
V gene: TRBV3-1
clone size: -
CDR3 protein: CASSIGLADQETQYF

J gene: TRBJ2-7
V gene: TRBV5-4
clone size: few
CDR3 protein: CASSPSTGDLYEQYF

J gene: TRBJ2-1
V gene: TRBV6-5
clone size: many
CDR3 protein: CASSYAPLIGNEQFF

J gene: TRBJ2-6
V gene: TRBV11-1
clone size: -
CDR3 protein: CASSLRVVTLAGANVLTF

J gene: TRBJ2-7
V gene: TRBV4-1
clone size: -
CDR3 protein: CASSLRISYEQYF

J gene: TRBJ2-5
V gene: TRBV7-8
clone size: few
CDR3 protein: CASSSDRGLRETQYF

J gene: TRBJ2-7
V gene: TRBV24-1
clone size: -
CDR3 protein: CATSRGQTYEQYF

J gene: TRBJ2-3
V gene: TRBV25-1
clone size: few
CDR3 protein: CASSEWVGSTDTQYF

J gene: TRBJ2-7
V gene: TRBV20-1
clone size: -
CDR3 protein: CSASRLATYEQYF

J gene: TRBJ2-5
V gene: TRBV5-5
clone size: few
CDR3 protein: CASRLSGTPYQETQYF

J gene: TRBJ2-1
V gene: TRBV5-1
clone size: -
CDR3 protein: CASSWLAGGDNEQFF

J gene: TRBJ2-7
V gene: TRBV4-1
clone size: few
CDR3 protein: CASSQGVRGTSKYHEQYF

J gene: TRBJ2-5
V gene: TRBV24-1
clone size: -
CDR3 protein: CATSGPKGHPILAVWGETQYF

J gene: TRBJ2-1
V gene: TRBV4-1
clone size: -
CDR3 protein: CASSHPHPGRNEQFF

J gene: TRBJ1-1
V gene: TRBV7-9
clone size: -
CDR3 protein: CASRPGGWDFTEAFF

J gene: TRBJ2-3
V gene: TRBV4-1
clone size: few
CDR3 protein: CASSPYIGTTSTDTQYF

J gene: TRBJ2-5
V gene: TRBV7-9
clone size: few
CDR3 protein: CASSLAAPFETQYF

J gene: TRBJ2-1
V gene: TRBV20-1
clone size: -
CDR3 protein: CSARIVYEQFF